The entry below describes one T cell receptor (beta chain). No cognate antigen has been identified for it. No base qualities exist here, and no much larger clone lies one base off it. This specimen comes from a study of cytomegalovirus exposure and HLA in healthy donors (dated by TCRdb to about 2017). General notes on the study: An earlier analysis of some 600 of the donors reported under 300 Gb of sequence data and 100 million to 120 million unique TCR beta sequences obtained from around 170 million T cells. To predict cytomegalovirus infection status, the study brought together high-throughput TCR immunosequencing, statistical association of individual TCRs with disease status, and machine learning. The aim of the study was to test whether cataloging public T cell receptors could identify signatures of past pathogen exposure. A separate validation cohort of over 95 different subjects was used in addition to the approximately 640-subject first cohort. A later analysis re-analyzed previously published TCR beta repertoires from 666 donors and added high-resolution HLA genotyping to study TCR occurrence patterns. The study profiled the T cell repertoires of 666 subjects by immunosequencing and related them to cytomegalovirus serostatus. Of the roughly 400 genotyped donors, 65% to 90% fell in the genetic ancestry cluster associated with self-reported Caucasian donors. An earlier analysis of 587 of the donors used high-throughput TCR beta sequencing to judge whether each TCR beta V gene segment behaved as functional or pseudogenic. Every repertoire in the discovery cohort had been generated on one and the same sequencing platform. Typing coverage varied by locus: about 629-630 donors for A, B, C, DRB1 and DQB1; approximately 500 for DQA1; over 600 for DPA1; more than 450 for DPB1. Genome-wide SNP genotypes for about 60% of the roughly 700 donors were used in a later genetic analysis, which treated that subset as a discovery cohort. An early release that covered roughly 600 HLA-typed donors contained 300 to 350 gigabases of sequencing data and roughly 84 million unique TCR sequences. Rather than drawing on any new phenotypic data, the later analysis identified candidate immune exposures from TCR beta sequences and the way those sequences occurred across donors. Alongside the repertoire data, information on donor age, sex, ethnicity and CMV serostatus was compiled. Four or five DR-DQ haplotypes were treated as single units for association and clustering because of strong linkage in the cohort. Among around 400 genotyped donors of the cohort, an average of roughly 230,000 unique TCR beta nucleotide sequences was sequenced per donor, of which 15% to 20% were non-productive. HLA typing covered class I and class II loci at four-digit resolution. The study at large found these results: An earlier analysis of around 500 of the donors showed that most TCR beta V segments appeared in productive rearrangements either about 90% or about 30% of the time, which broadly matched IMGT annotations. A later genetic analysis associated a missense DCLRE1C variant with V-gene and J-gene trimming of TCR beta chains, and an independent cohort replicated the association. The authors suggested that the approach could potentially be extended to other disease states and immunological phenotypes. The only immune exposure information available for the cohort was CMV serostatus. A later analysis found that most CMV-associated TCR beta chains appeared HLA-restricted, with HLA associations seemingly driven largely by CMV exposure. This cohort had only TCR beta chains sequenced, and the lack of alpha or paired-chain data limited which features could be detected. A total of 150 to 200 TCR beta chains were listed by the study as associated with cytomegalovirus. Linkage disequilibrium might explain the correlated functional status among segregating V segments, but an unknown experimental factor could not be ruled out. Most TCR sequences were seen in very few donors, while some public TCRs were found in many individuals. Three of the identified cytomegalovirus-associated TCR beta chains were confirmed in vitro to be specific for cytomegalovirus antigens. Compared with equally common non-associated chains, HLA-associated TCR beta chains in a later analysis were more clonally expanded and had lower generation probabilities. A further reported finding was that TCR beta sequences accurately predicted the HLA-A and HLA-B alleles for most subjects in the first cohort. The classifier was reported to diagnose cytomegalovirus status with high specificity and sensitivity in both the original and validation cohorts. Over 15 rarely observed V segments, including chromosome 9 orphons, were excluded from the earlier analysis of about 500 of the donors because counts were too low. A later genetic analysis reported fewer N-insertions in productive TCRs among donors in an Asian-associated ancestry cluster than the 666-donor mean. When HLA alleles, especially DR and DQ, strongly co-occurred, attributing TCR associations to individual alleles was difficult. Because HLA typing was missing for some donors at each locus, association tests included only the typed subset. According to a later analysis, parvovirus B19, influenza, CMV and Epstein-Barr virus appeared linked to several top co-occurrence clusters. At a false discovery rate of 0.05, a later analysis linked under 20,000 TCR beta sequences to specific HLA alleles. A later analysis found that TCR association rates varied across HLA loci, with DRB1 alleles showing the most associated TCRs and HLA-C alleles the fewest. A cluster of highly shared sequence variants was judged likely to represent a technical artifact of the sequencing pipeline. The presence/absence analyses assumed that sequencing depth was roughly uniform across donors, and that assumption may not be true.

The library relied on the immunoSEQ multiplex PCR assay. For the multiplex PCR, a mixture combining 60 forward primers for TCR Vbeta segments and 13 reverse primers for TCR Jbeta segments was used. The CDR3 region of rearranged TCR beta genes was amplified from genomic DNA with a multiplex PCR assay. The Illumina HiSeq System was used to sequence the amplified TCR beta libraries as 87-base-pair reads. In the source study's methods: A later analysis tallied roughly 80 million unique TCR beta chains across the 666 repertoires, and approximately 12 million of those chains were shared by two or more donors. Raw reads were error-corrected and collapsed into unique sequences with a nearest-neighbor algorithm that merged closely related sequences to remove PCR and sequencing errors. CDR3 sequences were aligned to IMGT reference sequences to assign V, D and J gene segments. For a sequence to be retained, a match of at least six nucleotides to both a V gene segment and a J gene segment was required. Rearrangements were called productive when the CDR3 lacked stop codons and stayed in frame with V and J; all others were non-productive. Following IMGT convention, CDR3 was defined as the stretch from the second conserved V-encoded cysteine to the conserved J-encoded phenylalanine. The earlier analysis of about 560 of the donors excluded any sequence lacking an unambiguous match to a single V gene segment. In an earlier analysis of approximately 610 of the donors, V segments were called functional above 56.7% productive rearrangements and were called segregating when the between-donor standard deviation exceeded 5%. A statistical classification framework was built to diagnose cytomegalovirus status from the catalog of TCR beta chain sequences. In a later analysis, TCR nucleotide sequences were compared against IMGT/GENE-DB human TR gene sequences so that V and J genes could be assigned. Using the TCRdist pipeline, a later analysis assigned CDR3 sequences along with most-parsimonious VDJ recombination scenarios. In a later analysis, each TCR beta chain was defined by its CDR3 amino acid sequence together with its V-gene family, and reads lacking a unique V-gene family were excluded. In a later analysis, 500 to 650 highly shared, low-generation-probability nucleotide sequences were removed to address suspected cross-contamination and a sequencing artifact. In a later analysis, a clonal expansion index for each public chain was calculated from normalized within-repertoire ranks of inferred template counts. Generation probabilities in a later analysis came from a VDJ recombination model fitted to out-of-frame rearrangements, and those results were checked against IGoR. In a later analysis, TCR-TCR, TCR-HLA and TCR-CMV co-occurrence was scored with hypergeometric tests, and a repertoire-size bias correction was applied to TCR pairs. To estimate false discovery rates, a later analysis permuted the HLA or CMV assignments 20 times. In a later analysis, co-occurring TCRs were grouped with DBSCAN, and TCRdist sequence similarity was added when clustering was performed within HLA-allele-positive subsets. For co-occurrence clustering, repertoires with fewer than 30,000 or more than 120,000 public chains were excluded, along with five repertoires with anomalous nucleotide sharing. This is the immuneACCESS table as TCRdb keeps it, with only in-frame sequences that have V and J called. A part of the clones is gone; compared with another copy, unresolved V genes explain less than half, and the rest is unexplained. D and trimming were read from the DNA, whereas the V and J calls and clone size are those reported in that table. This sample lists roughly 190,000 clones; more than 60% were detected once. 2.5% to 3.5% of the sample is in the top ten clones.

The cohort consisted of 666 healthy bone marrow donors. Cohort members were all nominally healthy when sampled, although unrecorded immune exposures were likely present. The donor tested CMV seronegative and was one of the 352 seronegative cohort members. Every donor gave a peripheral blood sample, and the peripheral blood mononuclear cells from that sample were used for TCR beta sequencing. The Qiagen DNeasy Blood Extraction Kit was used to extract genomic DNA from the blood cell samples. The sample comprised PBMCs. The receptor's source is a female donor in good health and CMV-seronegative.

The DNA sequence is given as TGTGCCAGCAGCTTATTCGGCGGGGGGGCGGGGGAGACCCAGTACTTC. This sequence encodes CASSLFGGGAGETQYF. The rearrangement joined TRBV7-3 to TRBJ2-5; 9 middle bases align to TRBD2. Trimming takes 2 bases off V and 5 bases off J; junction bases not matched to a gene: 9. CDR1 and CDR2, per the germline V gene, are SGHTA and FQGTGA. The CDR3 contains 16 residues, cysteine and phenylalanine counted. Here the CDR3 DNA is all that survives: 48 bases in frame from base 1.